This is a list of T cell receptor beta chains from one sample in a study of shared clonotypes between healthy human individuals. The assay was immunoSEQ multiplex PCR, and TCRdb's table has in-frame clones only and misses some. The table shows roughly 2.1 million clones, with roughly 91% occurring only once. Sequencing was done on a sample of naive CD8+ T cells from PBMCs. The receptor set was obtained from a man aged 18 to 35 in good health. Some clones in this sample may be carry-over from other donors' samples. The conserved cysteine and the conserved F or W are not part of the CDR3 here. The D gene is left open where the match is weak. Some rows mark clone size as missing; the rest say once, few, many or name a class of expanded clone.

abundance | d_gene | j_gene | v_gene | CDR3aa
few | TRBD1 | TRBJ1-5 | TRBV27 | ASSTTGGNQPQH
once | NA | TRBJ1-1 | TRBV7-9 | ASTLGALNTEAF
NA | NA | TRBJ2-5 | TRBV6-1 | ASSEGTASITSAQY
NA | NA | TRBJ2-1 | TRBV29-1 | SVEPGLVSYNEQF
NA | NA | TRBJ2-7 | TRBV27 | ASSSATFYEQY
NA | NA | TRBJ1-3 | TRBV27 | ASSSRGRYPGSGNTIY
NA | NA | TRBJ2-7 | TRBV2 | ASSDGEGYEQY
few | NA | TRBJ1-4 | TRBV7-9 | ASSSLAQGPNEKLF
NA | NA | TRBJ1-2 | TRBV19 | ASSSTLAGITGINYGYT
NA | NA | TRBJ2-6 | TRBV29-1 | SVEGSGANVLT
NA | NA | TRBJ2-1 | TRBV30 | AWSDAQEQF
NA | NA | TRBJ1-2 | TRBV28 | ASSPEYVNYGYT
NA | NA | TRBJ2-5 | TRBV7-9 | ASSPPGPLGVGETQY
NA | NA | TRBJ1-2 | TRBV6-1 | ASSGLPANYGYT
NA | TRBD1 | TRBJ1-1 | TRBV28 | ASSLSPRQGNTEAF
NA | NA | TRBJ2-2 | TRBV27 | ASSLWSKRPPGELF
NA | TRBD1 | TRBJ1-3 | TRBV9 | ASSPGDSGNTIY
NA | NA | TRBJ2-7 | TRBV2 | ASSERRGPFYEQY
NA | NA | TRBJ1-1 | TRBV27 | ASSSKWGQRGDTEAF
NA | NA | TRBJ1-5 | TRBV5-4 | ASSLGPGLDNQPQH
NA | NA | TRBJ2-7 | TRBV27 | ASSLGGTFFYEQY
NA | NA | TRBJ2-2 | TRBV29-1 | SVAAGTTNTGELF
NA | NA | TRBJ1-4 | TRBV19 | ASSLRLEGDNEKLF
NA | NA | TRBJ2-2 | TRBV6-6 | ASTQTGELF
NA | NA | TRBJ2-3 | TRBV6-5 | ASSYSGANTDTQY
NA | TRBD1 | TRBJ2-3 | TRBV9 | ASSPRATGDTDTQY
NA | NA | TRBJ1-1 | TRBV27 | ASSPLFQEKNTEAF
NA | NA | TRBJ2-7 | TRBV6-6 | ASSYPRDDEQY
NA | NA | TRBJ2-7 | TRBV11-2 | ASSLNYEQY
NA | NA | TRBJ1-5 | TRBV28 | ASRWTSNQPQH
NA | NA | TRBJ2-1 | TRBV27 | ASSLIWDRNEQF
once | NA | TRBJ1-1 | TRBV10-1 | ASSDQRVGTEAF
NA | NA | TRBJ2-7 | TRBV6-6 | ASSYSNDPSLHEQY
NA | NA | TRBJ2-5 | TRBV19 | ASGASGFSWETQY
NA | NA | TRBJ2-3 | TRBV27 | ASSFLGTDTQY
NA | TRBD2 | TRBJ2-1 | TRBV7-2 | ASSFLLAGGYNEQF
NA | NA | TRBJ1-2 | TRBV9 | ASSVAGDYGYT
NA | TRBD2 | TRBJ2-7 | TRBV5-6 | ASSDATSVDEQY
NA | NA | TRBJ1-1 | TRBV28 | ASTGNTEAF
once | NA | TRBJ1-5 | TRBV9 | ASSVGSEYQPQH
once | NA | TRBJ2-5 | TRBV28 | ASSLVGSQETQY
NA | TRBD1 | TRBJ2-2 | TRBV15 | ATDRGPNTGELF